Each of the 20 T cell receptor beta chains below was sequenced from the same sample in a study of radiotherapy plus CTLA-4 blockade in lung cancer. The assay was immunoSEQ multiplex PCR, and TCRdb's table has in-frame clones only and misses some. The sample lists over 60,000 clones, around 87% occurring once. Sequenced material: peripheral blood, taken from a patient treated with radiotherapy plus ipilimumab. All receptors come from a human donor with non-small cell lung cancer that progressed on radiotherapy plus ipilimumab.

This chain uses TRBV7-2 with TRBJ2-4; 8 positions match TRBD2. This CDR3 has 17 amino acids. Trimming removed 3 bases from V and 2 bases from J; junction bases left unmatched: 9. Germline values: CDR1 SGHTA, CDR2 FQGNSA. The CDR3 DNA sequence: TGTGCCAGCAGCTTGAGTCTAATAGCGGGAACCAAAAACATTCAGTACTTC. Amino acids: CASSLSLIAGTKNIQYF.

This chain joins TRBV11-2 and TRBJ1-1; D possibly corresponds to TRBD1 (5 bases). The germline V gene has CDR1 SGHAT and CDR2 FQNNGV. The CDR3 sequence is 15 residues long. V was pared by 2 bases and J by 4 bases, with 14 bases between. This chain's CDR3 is CASSLIPGRGTEAFF. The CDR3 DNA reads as TGTGCCAGCAGCTTAATCCCAGGGAGGGGCACTGAAGCTTTCTTT.

CDR3 nucleotide sequence: TGTGCCAGCAGCTTAAATCTTGGGGTCACCAATGAGCAGTTCTTC. Translation: CASSLNLGVTNEQFF. This chain uses TRBV7-3 with TRBJ2-1; no firm D call. The germline gives CDR1 SGHTA, CDR2 FQGTGA. CDR3 length equals 15 residues. V was pared by 1 base and J by 6 bases, with 13 bases between.

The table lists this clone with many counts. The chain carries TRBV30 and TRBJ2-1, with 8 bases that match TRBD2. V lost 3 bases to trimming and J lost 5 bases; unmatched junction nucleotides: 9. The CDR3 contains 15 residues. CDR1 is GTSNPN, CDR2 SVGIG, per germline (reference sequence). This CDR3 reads CAWRDDSGIDNEQFF. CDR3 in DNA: TGTGCCTGGAGAGACGATAGCGGGATAGACAATGAGCAGTTCTTC.

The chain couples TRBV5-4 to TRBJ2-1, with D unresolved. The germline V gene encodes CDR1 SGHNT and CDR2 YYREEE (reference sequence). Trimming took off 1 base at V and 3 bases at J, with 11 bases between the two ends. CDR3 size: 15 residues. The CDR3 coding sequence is TGTGCCAGCAGCTTGTCGGGCGCTGGCTACAATGAGCAGTTCTTC. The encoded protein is CASSLSGAGYNEQFF.

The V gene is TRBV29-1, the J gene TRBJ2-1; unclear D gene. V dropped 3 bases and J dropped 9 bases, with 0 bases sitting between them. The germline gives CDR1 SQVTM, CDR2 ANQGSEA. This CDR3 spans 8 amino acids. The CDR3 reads CSVDEQFF. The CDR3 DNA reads TGCAGCGTTGATGAGCAGTTCTTC.

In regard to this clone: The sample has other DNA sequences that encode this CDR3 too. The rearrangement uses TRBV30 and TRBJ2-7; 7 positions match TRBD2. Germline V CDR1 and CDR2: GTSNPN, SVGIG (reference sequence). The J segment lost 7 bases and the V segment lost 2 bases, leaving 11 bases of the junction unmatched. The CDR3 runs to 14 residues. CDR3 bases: TGTGCCTGGAGTAGGGGCGGGGGATTGGGGGAGCAGTACTTC. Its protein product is CAWSRGGGLGEQYF.

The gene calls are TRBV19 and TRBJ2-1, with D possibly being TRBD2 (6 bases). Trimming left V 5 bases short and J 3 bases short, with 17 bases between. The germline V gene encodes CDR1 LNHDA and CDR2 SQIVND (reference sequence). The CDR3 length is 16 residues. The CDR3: CASSANRDLYYNEQFF. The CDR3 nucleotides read TGTGCCAGTAGTGCGAACCGGGACTTATACTACAATGAGCAGTTCTTC.

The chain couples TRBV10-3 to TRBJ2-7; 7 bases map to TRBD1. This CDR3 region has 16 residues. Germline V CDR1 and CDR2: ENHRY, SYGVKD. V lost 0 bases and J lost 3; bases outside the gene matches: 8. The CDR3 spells CAISESLWAGGYEQYF. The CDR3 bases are TGTGCCATCAGTGAGTCCTTGTGGGCAGGGGGCTACGAGCAGTACTTC.

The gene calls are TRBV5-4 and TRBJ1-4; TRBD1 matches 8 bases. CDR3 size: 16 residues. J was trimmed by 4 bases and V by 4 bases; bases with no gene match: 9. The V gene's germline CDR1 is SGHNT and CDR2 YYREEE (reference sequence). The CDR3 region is CASSDVMDRVNEKLFF. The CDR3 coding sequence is TGTGCCAGCAGCGATGTAATGGACAGGGTTAATGAAAAACTGTTTTTT.

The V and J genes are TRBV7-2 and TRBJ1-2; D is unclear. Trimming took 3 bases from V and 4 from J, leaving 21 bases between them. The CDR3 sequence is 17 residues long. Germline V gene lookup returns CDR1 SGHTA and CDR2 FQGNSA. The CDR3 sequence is CASSLWQSRELIYGYTF. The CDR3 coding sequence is TGTGCCAGCAGCTTGTGGCAATCGAGGGAGCTAATCTATGGCTACACCTTC.

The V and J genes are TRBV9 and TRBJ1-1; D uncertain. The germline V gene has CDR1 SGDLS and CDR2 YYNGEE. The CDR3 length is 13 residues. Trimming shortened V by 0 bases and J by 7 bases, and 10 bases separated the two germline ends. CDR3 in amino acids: CASSVVSNIEAFF. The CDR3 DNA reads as TGTGCCAGCAGCGTAGTCAGTAATATTGAAGCTTTCTTT.

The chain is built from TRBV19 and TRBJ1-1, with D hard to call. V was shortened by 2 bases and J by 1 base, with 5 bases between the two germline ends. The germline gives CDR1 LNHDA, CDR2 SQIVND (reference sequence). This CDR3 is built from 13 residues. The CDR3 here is CASSIQPNTEAFF. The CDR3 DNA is TGTGCCAGTAGTATACAGCCGAACACTGAAGCTTTCTTT.

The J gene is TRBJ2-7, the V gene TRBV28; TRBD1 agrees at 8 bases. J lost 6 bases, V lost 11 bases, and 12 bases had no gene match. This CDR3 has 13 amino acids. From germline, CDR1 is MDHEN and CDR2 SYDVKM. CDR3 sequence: CASGGTGVIEQYF. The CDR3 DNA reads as TGTGCCTCCGGAGGGACAGGCGTTATCGAGCAGTACTTC.

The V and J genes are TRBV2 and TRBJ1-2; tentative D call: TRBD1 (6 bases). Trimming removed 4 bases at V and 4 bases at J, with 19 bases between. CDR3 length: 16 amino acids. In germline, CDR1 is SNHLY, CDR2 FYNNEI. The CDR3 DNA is TGTGCCAGCAGTGTGGACAGTGCTTTCCCTACCTATGGCTACACCTTC. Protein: CASSVDSAFPTYGYTF. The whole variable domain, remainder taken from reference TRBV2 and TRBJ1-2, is EPEVTQTPSHQVTQMGQEVILRCVPISNHLYFYWYRQILGQKVEFLVSFYNNEISEKSEIFDDQFSVERPDGSNFTLKIRSTKLEDSAMYFCASSVDSAFPTYGYTFGSGTRLTVV.

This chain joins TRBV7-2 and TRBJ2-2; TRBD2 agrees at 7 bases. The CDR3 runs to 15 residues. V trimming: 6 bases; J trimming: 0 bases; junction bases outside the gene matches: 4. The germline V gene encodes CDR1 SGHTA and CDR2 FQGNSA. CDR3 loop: CASRPGLANTGELFF. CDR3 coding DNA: TGTGCCAGCAGACCAGGACTAGCGAACACCGGGGAGCTGTTTTTT.

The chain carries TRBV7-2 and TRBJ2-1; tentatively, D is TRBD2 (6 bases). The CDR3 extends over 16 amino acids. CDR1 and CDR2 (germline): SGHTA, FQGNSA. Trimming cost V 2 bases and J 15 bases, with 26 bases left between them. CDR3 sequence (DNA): TGTGCCAGCAGCTTATACAGGTTAACTAGCCCTATTCAACCGTTCTTC. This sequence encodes CASSLYRLTSPIQPFF. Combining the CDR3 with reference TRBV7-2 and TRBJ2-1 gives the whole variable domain GAGVSQSPSNKVTEKGKDVELRCDPISGHTALYWYRQSLGQGLEFLIYFQGNSAPDKSGLPSDRFSAERTGGSVSTLTIQRTQQEDSAVYLCASSLYRLTSPIQPFFGPGTRLTVL.

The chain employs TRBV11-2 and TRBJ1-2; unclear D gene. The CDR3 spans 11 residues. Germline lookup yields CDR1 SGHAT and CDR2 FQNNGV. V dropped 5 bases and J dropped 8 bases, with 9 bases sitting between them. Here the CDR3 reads CASSRTGGYTF. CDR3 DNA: TGTGCCAGCAGCCGGACGGGCGGCTACACCTTC.

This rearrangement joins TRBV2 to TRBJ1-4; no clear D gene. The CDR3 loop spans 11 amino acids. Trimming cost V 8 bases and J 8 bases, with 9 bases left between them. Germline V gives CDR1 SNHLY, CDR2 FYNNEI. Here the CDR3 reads CASGVWEKLFF. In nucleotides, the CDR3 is TGTGCCAGCGGGGTTTGGGAAAAACTGTTTTTT. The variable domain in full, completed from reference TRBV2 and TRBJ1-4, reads EPEVTQTPSHQVTQMGQEVILRCVPISNHLYFYWYRQILGQKVEFLVSFYNNEISEKSEIFDDQFSVERPDGSNFTLKIRSTKLEDSAMYFCASGVWEKLFFGSGTQLSVL.

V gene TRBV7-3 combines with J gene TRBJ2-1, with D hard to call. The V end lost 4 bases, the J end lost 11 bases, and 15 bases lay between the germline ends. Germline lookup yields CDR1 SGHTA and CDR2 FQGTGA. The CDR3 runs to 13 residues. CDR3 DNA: TGTGCCAGCAGCTCAGAAGTCGGGCTCAAGCAGTTCTTC. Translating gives CASSSEVGLKQFF.